This T cell receptor beta chain was recorded in a study of T-cell reconstitution after alpha-beta-depleted transplantation in children. This CDR3 is 13 amino acids long. From germline, CDR1 is SGHRS and CDR2 YFSETQ. V lost 0 bases, J lost 7 bases, and 10 bases lay in between. In its sample, this clonotype was seen many times. No antigen is known for it. Study-level results: At one year after transplant, newly produced T cells mostly accounted for T-cell counts and diversity.

A TCRbeta library incorporating unique molecular identifiers was prepared. TCRdb recomputed calls from the PCR reads with MiXCR, one row per CDR3 protein. The sample consists of 480,000 or so distinct CDR3 sequences, roughly a tenth of them appearing once. The chain links TRBV5-1 to TRBJ1-2; D gene ambiguous. This TCR was sampled from a child younger than 10 with inherited bone marrow failure, due to receive a stem cell transplant. The material sequenced was PBMCs, taken before TCRalphabeta/CD19-depleted stem cell transplant. This CDR3 reads CASSLGGNGGYTF. The DNA of the CDR3 is TGCGCCAGCAGCTTGGGGGGAAATGGTGGCTACACCTTC. Full variable domain (rest looked up from reference TRBV5-1 and TRBJ1-2): KAGVTQTPRYLIKTRGQQVTLSCSPISGHRSVSWYQQTPGQGLQFLFEYFSETQRNKGNFPGRFSGRQFSNSRSEMNVSTLELGDSALYLCASSLGGNGGYTFGSGTRLTVV.